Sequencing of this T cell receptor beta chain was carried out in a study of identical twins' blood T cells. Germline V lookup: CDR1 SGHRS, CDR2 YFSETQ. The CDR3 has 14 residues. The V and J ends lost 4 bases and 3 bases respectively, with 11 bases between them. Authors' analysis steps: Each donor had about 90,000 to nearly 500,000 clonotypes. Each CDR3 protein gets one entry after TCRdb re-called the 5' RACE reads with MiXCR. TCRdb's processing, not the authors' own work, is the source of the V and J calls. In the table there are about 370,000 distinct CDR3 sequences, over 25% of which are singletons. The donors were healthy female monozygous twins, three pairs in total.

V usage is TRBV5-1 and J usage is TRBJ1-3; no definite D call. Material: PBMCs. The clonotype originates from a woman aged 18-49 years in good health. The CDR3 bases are TGCGCCAGCAGCCCCGAACTCAGTGGAAACACCATATATTTT. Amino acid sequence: CASSPELSGNTIYF.